A selection of T cell receptor beta chains follows, all from one sample in a study of shared clonotypes between healthy human individuals. Repertoires were generated with immunoSEQ multiplex PCR, while TCRdb's copy carries only in-frame clones and drops some. Of some 900,000 clones listed, 76% are singletons. Input material: memory CD4+ T cells sorted from blood. These receptors were collected from a young man in good health. Each CDR3 is given with its conserved first and last residue. A D gene is named only where the DNA matches it firmly. The size field is filled for only some rows; it gives once, few, many or a size class.

- TRBJ2-5 TRBV7-8 - TGTGCCAGCAGCAGGATTGTGGGGTCATGGGAGACCCAGTACTTC CASSRIVGSWETQYF
once TRBJ2-7 TRBV5-1 TRBD1 TGCGCCAGCAGCCAGCCTCCGGGACAGGGGTGGTACGAGCAGTACTTC CASSQPPGQGWYEQYF
few TRBJ1-2 TRBV27 TRBD1 TGTGCCAGCAGTTTATATCACGGACAGGGAGGCTATGGCTACACCTTC CASSLYHGQGGYGYTF
- TRBJ2-5 TRBV30 TRBD1 TGTGCCTGGCGACGGACAGGGGGCTTAGAGACCCAGTACTTC CAWRRTGGLETQYF
- TRBJ1-1 TRBV18 TRBD1 TGTGCCAGCTCACGCCAGGGGGCGCACACTGAAGCTTTCTTT CASSRQGAHTEAFF
- TRBJ2-7 TRBV5-1 - TGCGCCAGCAGTACAGGGACTTACGAGCAGTACTTC CASSTGTYEQYF
- TRBJ2-2 TRBV21-1 - TGTGCCAGCAGACACCCCCAACGAACCACGTCTAGGGGACAGGCACGGAACACCGGGGAGCTGTTTTTT CASRHPQRTTSRGQARNTGELFF
- TRBJ2-7 TRBV14 - TGTGCCAGCAGCCAAGATCCCCAGGGATACGAGCAGTACTTC CASSQDPQGYEQYF
- TRBJ1-1 TRBV30 - TGTGCCTGGAATGACAGAGGAGGGGGTTCAACAGGAGCTTTCTTT CAWNDRGGGSTGAFF
- TRBJ2-1 TRBV11-3 - TGTGCCAGCAGCTTAGGACTAAAAGACAATGAGCAGTTCTTC CASSLGLKDNEQFF
- TRBJ2-1 TRBV9 TRBD2 TGTGCCAGCAGCCAGACTAGCGGGACGTGGAATGAGCAGTTCTTC CASSQTSGTWNEQFF
few TRBJ2-2 TRBV5-1 - TGCGCCAGCAGGTCCGGGCTGAACACCGGGGAGCTGTTTTTT CASRSGLNTGELFF
- TRBJ1-4 TRBV5-1 - TGCGCCAGCAGCTTGGGGGAACGGGGTAATGAAAAACTGTTTTTT CASSLGERGNEKLFF
- TRBJ1-6 TRBV30 - TGTGCCTGGAGTGGGGGAGGGAATTCACCCCTCCACTTT CAWSGGGNSPLHF
- TRBJ2-5 TRBV2 - TGTGCCAGCAGCTCTACTACCGGGGCAGGGGAGACCCAGTACTTC CASSSTTGAGETQYF
- TRBJ2-5 TRBV10-2 TRBD1 TGCGCCAGCACCAGGTTGGGGACAGGGGGCGAGACCCAGTACTTC CASTRLGTGGETQYF
once TRBJ1-5 TRBV6-5 TRBD1 TGTGCCAGCAGTGTGACAGGGGGCAACAATCAGCCCCAGCATTTT CASSVTGGNNQPQHF
- TRBJ2-6 TRBV6-6 - TGTGCCAGCAGCCGAAGCTCTGGGGCCAACGTCCTGACCTTC CASSRSSGANVLTF
- TRBJ2-3 TRBV5-1 TRBD2 TGCGCCAGCAGCTTGTTAGCGGGAGGGCCCTCAGATACGCAGTATTTT CASSLLAGGPSDTQYF
few TRBJ2-2 TRBV30 TRBD2 TGTGCCTGGAGTGTACGGCCAGCGGGAGTGTCAGGCGGGGAGCTGTTTTTT CAWSVRPAGVSGGELFF
- TRBJ1-2 TRBV20-1 - TGCAGTGCTAGGAGGCAGAATGGCTACACCTTC CSARRQNGYTF
few TRBJ2-7 TRBV6-5 TRBD2 TGTGCCAGCAGTTACAGCGGAGGCGGGAGCGAGCAGTACTTC CASSYSGGGSEQYF
once TRBJ2-2 TRBV5-1 TRBD1 TGCGCCAGCAGGCGGACAGGGGACACCGGGGAGCTGTTTTTT CASRRTGDTGELFF
- TRBJ2-7 TRBV19 - TGTGCCAGTAGTATCTCAGGGGTTAGCTCCTACGAGCAGTACTTC CASSISGVSSYEQYF
- TRBJ1-2 TRBV6-1 TRBD1 TGTGCCAGCAGTGGGGCCCACAGGGGAGGCTATGGCTACACCTTC CASSGAHRGGYGYTF